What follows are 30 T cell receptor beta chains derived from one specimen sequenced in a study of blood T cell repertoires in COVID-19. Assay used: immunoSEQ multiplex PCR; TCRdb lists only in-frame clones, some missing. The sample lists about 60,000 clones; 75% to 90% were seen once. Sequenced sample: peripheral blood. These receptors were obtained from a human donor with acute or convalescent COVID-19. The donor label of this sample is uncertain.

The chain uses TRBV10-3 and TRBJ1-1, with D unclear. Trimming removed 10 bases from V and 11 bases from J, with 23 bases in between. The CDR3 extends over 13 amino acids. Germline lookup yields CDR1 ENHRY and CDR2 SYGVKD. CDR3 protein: CATAVPPGTTAFF. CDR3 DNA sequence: TGTGCCACGGCAGTACCCCCGGGAACGACGGCTTTCTTT.

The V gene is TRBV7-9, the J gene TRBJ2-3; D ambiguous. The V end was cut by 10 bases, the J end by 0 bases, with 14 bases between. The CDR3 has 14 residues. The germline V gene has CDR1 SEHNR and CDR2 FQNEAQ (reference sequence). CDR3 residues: CATTARYSTDTQYF. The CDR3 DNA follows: TGTGCCACTACTGCGAGATATAGCACAGATACGCAGTATTTT.

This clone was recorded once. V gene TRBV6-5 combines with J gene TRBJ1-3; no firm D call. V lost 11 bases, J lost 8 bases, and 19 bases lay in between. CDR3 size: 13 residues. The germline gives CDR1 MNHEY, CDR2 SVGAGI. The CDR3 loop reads CAGRRGSPDTIYF. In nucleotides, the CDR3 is TGTGCCGGTAGACGAGGGTCTCCGGACACCATATATTTT.

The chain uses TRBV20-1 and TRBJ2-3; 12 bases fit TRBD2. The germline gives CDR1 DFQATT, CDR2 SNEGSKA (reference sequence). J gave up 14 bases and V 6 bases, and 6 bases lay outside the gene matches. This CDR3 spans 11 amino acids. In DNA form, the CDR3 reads TGCAGTGCCAACGGACTAGCGGGGTGGTATTTT. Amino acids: CSANGLAGWYF.

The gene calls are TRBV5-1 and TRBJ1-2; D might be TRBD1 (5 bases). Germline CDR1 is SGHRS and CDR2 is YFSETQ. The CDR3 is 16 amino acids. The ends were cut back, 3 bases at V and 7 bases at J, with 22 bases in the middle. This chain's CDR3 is CASSSGMSTSGGGYTF. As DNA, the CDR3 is TGCGCCAGCAGCTCAGGGATGAGTACTTCAGGCGGTGGCTACACCTTC.

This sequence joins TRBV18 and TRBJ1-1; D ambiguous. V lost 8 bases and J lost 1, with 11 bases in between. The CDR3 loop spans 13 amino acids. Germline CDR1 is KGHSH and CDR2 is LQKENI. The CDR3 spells CASLIDRNTEAFF. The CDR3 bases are TGTGCCAGCCTTATAGATCGGAACACTGAAGCTTTCTTT.

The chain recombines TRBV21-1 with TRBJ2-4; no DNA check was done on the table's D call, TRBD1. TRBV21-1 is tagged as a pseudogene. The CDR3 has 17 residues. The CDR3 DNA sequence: TGTGCCAGCAGCAAAGGGGACAGGGGGTGGGCCAAAAACATTCAGTACTTC. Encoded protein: CASSKGDRGWAKNIQYF.

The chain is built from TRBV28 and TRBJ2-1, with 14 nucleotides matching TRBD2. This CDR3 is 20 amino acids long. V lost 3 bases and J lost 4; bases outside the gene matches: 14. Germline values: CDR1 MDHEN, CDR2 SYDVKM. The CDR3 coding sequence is TGTGCCAGCAGTTTCCCGGGACTAGCGGGAGCCCTCCTGGGATACAATGAGCAGTTCTTC. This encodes CASSFPGLAGALLGYNEQFF.

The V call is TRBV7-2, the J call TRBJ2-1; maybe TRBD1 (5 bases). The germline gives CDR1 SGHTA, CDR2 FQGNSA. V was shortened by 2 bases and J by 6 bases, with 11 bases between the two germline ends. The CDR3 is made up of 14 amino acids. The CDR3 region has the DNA TGTGCCAGCAGCTTATCCTGGCAGGGCAATGAGCAGTTCTTC. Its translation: CASSLSWQGNEQFF.

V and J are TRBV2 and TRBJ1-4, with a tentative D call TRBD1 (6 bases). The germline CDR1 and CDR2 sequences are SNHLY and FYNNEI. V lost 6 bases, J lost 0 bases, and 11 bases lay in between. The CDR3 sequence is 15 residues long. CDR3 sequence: CASSVNRATNEKLFF. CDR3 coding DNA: TGTGCCAGCAGCGTAAACAGGGCAACTAATGAAAAACTGTTTTTT.

The CDR3 coding sequence is TGTGCCAGCACCGACGGACGGACAACTCTGGCAAACACCATATATTTT. It translates to CASTDGRTTLANTIYF. J is TRBJ1-3 and V is TRBV3-1 (or the pseudogene TRBV3-2), with a tentative D call TRBD1 (5 bases). With 7 bases removed from V and 6 bases from J, the gap between germline ends came to 22 bases. Looked up from germline, CDR1 is LGHDT and CDR2 is YNNKEL (reference sequence). This CDR3 contains 16 residues.

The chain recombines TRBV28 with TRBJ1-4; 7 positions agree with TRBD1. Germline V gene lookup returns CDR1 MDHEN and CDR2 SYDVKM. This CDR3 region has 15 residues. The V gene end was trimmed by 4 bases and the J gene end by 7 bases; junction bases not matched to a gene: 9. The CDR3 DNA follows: TGTGCCAGCAGTTACCGACAGGGTCAGGGTGAAAAACTGTTTTTT. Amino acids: CASSYRQGQGEKLFF.

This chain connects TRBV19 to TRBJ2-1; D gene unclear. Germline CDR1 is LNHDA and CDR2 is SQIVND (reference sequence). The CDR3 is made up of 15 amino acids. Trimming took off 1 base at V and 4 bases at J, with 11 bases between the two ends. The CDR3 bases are TGTGCCAGTAGTATAGTAATAGCATTATACAATGAGCAGTTCTTC. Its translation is CASSIVIALYNEQFF.

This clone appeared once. The chain's CDR3 is CAISEGQGGPQHF. Written as DNA, the CDR3 is TGTGCCATCAGTGAGGGACAGGGAGGGCCCCAGCATTTT. The J gene is TRBJ1-5, the V gene TRBV10-3; 8 bases are shared with TRBD1. CDR1 is ENHRY and CDR2 is SYGVKD in the germline V gene. The CDR3 runs 13 residues. V trimming: 2 bases; J trimming: 9 bases; junction bases outside the gene matches: 3.

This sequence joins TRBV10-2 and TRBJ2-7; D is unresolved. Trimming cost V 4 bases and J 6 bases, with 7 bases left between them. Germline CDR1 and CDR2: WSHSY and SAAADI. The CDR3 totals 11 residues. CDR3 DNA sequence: TGCGCCAGCAGTGTAGTGTCCGAGCAGTACTTC. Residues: CASSVVSEQYF.

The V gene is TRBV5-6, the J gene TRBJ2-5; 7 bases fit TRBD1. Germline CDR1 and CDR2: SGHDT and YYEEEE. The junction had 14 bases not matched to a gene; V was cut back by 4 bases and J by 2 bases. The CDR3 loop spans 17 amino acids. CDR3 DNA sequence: TGTGCCAGCAGCCACGCGACAGGGCGGGTAAGGCAAGAGACCCAGTACTTC. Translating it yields CASSHATGRVRQETQYF. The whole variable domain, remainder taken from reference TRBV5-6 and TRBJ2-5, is DAGVTQSPTHLIKTRGQQVTLRCSPKSGHDTVSWYQQALGQGPQFIFQYYEEEERQRGNFPDRFSGHQFPNYSSELNVNALLLGDSALYLCASSHATGRVRQETQYFGPGTRLLVL.

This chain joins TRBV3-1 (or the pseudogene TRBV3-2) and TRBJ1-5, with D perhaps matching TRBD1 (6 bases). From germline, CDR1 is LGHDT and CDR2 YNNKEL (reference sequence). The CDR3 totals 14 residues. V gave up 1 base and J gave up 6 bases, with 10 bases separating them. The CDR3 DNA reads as TGTGCCAGCAGCCAAGTCCCAGGGGTTCAGCCCCAGCATTTT. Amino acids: CASSQVPGVQPQHF.

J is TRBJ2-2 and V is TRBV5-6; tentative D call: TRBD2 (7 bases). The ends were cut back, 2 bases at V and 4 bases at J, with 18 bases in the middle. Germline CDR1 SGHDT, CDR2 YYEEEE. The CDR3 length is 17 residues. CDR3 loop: CASSFSAGADPTGELFF. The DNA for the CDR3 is TGTGCCAGCAGCTTTAGTGCGGGGGCCGACCCCACCGGGGAGCTGTTTTTT.

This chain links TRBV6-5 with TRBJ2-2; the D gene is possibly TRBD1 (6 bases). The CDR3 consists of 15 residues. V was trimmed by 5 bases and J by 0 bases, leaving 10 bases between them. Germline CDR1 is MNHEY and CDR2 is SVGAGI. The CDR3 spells CASSRGTANTGELFF. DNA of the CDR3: TGTGCCAGCAGTAGGGGGACGGCGAACACCGGGGAGCTGTTTTTT.

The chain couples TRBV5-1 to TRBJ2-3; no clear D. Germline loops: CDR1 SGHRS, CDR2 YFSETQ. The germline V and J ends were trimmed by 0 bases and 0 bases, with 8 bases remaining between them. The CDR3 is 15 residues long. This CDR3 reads CASSLGWRSTDTQYF. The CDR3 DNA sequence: TGCGCCAGCAGCTTGGGGTGGCGGAGCACAGATACGCAGTATTTT.

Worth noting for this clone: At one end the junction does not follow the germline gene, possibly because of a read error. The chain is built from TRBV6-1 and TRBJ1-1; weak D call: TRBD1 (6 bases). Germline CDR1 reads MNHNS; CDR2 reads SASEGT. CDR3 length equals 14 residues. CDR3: CASSESGHRLETFF. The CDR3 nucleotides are TGTGCCAGCAGTGAATCGGGACACCGACTTGAAACTTTCTTT.

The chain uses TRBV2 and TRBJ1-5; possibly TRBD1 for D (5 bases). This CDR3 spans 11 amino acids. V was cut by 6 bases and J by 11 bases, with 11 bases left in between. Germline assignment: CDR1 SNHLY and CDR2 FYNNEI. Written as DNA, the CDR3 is TGTGCCAGCAGGGGGGGAGGGACCCAGCATTTT. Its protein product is CASRGGGTQHF.

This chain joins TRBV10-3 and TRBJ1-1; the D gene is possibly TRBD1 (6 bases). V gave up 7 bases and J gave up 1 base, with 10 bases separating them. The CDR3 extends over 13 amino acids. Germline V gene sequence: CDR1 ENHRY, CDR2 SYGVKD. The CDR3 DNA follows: TGTGCCATCAATGACAGGCGGAACACTGAAGCTTTCTTT. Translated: CAINDRRNTEAFF.

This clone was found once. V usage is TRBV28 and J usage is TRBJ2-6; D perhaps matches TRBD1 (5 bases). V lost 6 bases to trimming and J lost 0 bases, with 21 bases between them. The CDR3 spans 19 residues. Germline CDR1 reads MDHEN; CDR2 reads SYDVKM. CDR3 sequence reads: CASSLLGAGPLSGANVLTF. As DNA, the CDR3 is TGTGCCAGCAGCCTCCTAGGTGCAGGGCCTCTCTCTGGGGCCAACGTCCTGACTTTC.

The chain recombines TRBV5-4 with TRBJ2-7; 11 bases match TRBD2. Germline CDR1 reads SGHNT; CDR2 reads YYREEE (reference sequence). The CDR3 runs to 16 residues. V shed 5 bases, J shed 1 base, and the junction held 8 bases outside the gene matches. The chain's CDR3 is CASRQGLAVGSYEQYF. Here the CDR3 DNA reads TGTGCCAGCAGACAGGGACTAGCGGTTGGTTCCTACGAGCAGTACTTC.

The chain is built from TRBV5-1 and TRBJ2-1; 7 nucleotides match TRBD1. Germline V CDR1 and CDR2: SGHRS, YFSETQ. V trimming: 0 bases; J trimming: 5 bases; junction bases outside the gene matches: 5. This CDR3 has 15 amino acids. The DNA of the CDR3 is TGCGCCAGCAGCTTGGCACGGGACAGCCACAATGAGCAGTTCTTC. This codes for CASSLARDSHNEQFF.

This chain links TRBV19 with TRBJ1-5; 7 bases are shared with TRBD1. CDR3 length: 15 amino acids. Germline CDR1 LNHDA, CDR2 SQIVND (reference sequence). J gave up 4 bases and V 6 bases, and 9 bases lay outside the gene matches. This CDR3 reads CASSRTGTENQPQHF. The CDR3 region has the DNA TGTGCCAGTAGCAGAACCGGGACAGAGAATCAGCCCCAGCATTTT.

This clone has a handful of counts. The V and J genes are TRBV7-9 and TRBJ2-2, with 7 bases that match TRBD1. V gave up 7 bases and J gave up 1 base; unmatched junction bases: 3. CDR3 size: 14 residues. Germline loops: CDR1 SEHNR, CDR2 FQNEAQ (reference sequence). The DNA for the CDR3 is TGTGCCAGCATGCGGACAGGGAACACCGGGGAGCTGTTTTTT. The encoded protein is CASMRTGNTGELFF.

The CDR3 nucleotides are TGTGCCAGCAGCGTAGCTGTTGGCAATCAGCCCCAGCATTTT. Its translation is CASSVAVGNQPQHF. The genes are TRBV9 and TRBJ1-5; no clear D. Germline V gene data show CDR1 as SGDLS and CDR2 as YYNGEE. This CDR3 is built from 14 residues. The V end lost 0 bases, the J end lost 2 bases, and 6 bases lay between the germline ends.

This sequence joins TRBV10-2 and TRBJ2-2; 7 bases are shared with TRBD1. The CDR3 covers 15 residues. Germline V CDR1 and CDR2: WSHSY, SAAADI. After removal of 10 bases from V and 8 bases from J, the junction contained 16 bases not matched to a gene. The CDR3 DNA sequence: TGCGCCACCTTTCAAGGACAGGTCATCGGGGGGGAGCTGTTTTTT. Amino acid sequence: CATFQGQVIGGELFF.